Listed below are T cell receptor beta chains from one sample, sequenced in a study of blood T cell repertoires in COVID-19. The method was immunoSEQ multiplex PCR; TCRdb's version includes in-frame clones alone and lacks a portion of them. This repertoire shows 200,000 to 250,000 clones, 75% to 90% found once; its top ten account for 2.7%. The source material was peripheral blood. Source of these receptors: a man in his thirties or forties with COVID-19, enrolled during active disease. Each CDR3 is given with its conserved first and last residue. Each record gives: clone size, V gene, J gene, D gene, CDR3 DNA, CDR3 protein. The D gene is left open where the match is weak. Only some rows state a clone size, as once, few, many or a class for expanded clones.

NA	TRBV6-5	TRBJ1-5	NA	TGTGCCACCCAACCTGCGGGTGGCAATCAGCCCCAGCATTTT	CATQPAGGNQPQHF
NA	TRBV6-2/TRBV6-3	TRBJ2-7	NA	TGTGCCAGCAGCCCCTACTACGAGCAGTACTTC	CASSPYYEQYF
NA	TRBV29-1	TRBJ1-2	TRBD1	TGCAGCGTTGAAGGAACAGGGGGTGGCTACACCTTC	CSVEGTGGGYTF
NA	TRBV9	TRBJ1-4	NA	TGTGCCAGCAGCGTAGCAGGTATTAAGAATGAAAAACTGTTTTTT	CASSVAGIKNEKLFF
NA	TRBV11-3	TRBJ2-2	TRBD2	TGTGCCAGCAGCTTCTCCCTGGGGGGAGGGACCGGGGAGCTGTTTTTT	CASSFSLGGGTGELFF
NA	TRBV27	TRBJ1-1	TRBD1	TGTGCCAGCAGTTGGGCAGGGGGTTGGGACACTGAAGCTTTCTTT	CASSWAGGWDTEAFF
NA	TRBV10-3	TRBJ1-4	TRBD1	TGTGCCATCAGTTCCGGGACAGGGGAACTCAAACTGTTTTTT	CAISSGTGELKLFF
NA	TRBV15	TRBJ2-1	TRBD2	TGTGCCACCAGCAGAGCGGCGGGGGGGCCTTCGTCCTACAATGAGCAGTTCTTC	CATSRAAGGPSSYNEQFF
NA	TRBV24-1	TRBJ2-2	NA	TGTGCCACCAGTGATTTTTGGGAGAAAGGTGGCACCGGGGAGCTGTTTTTT	CATSDFWEKGGTGELFF
NA	TRBV2	TRBJ1-2	NA	TGTGCCAGCAGGGAGCAACCCAACGGCTACACCTTC	CASREQPNGYTF
NA	TRBV29-1	TRBJ2-7	TRBD2	TGCAGCGTTGTACTAGCGGGAGGGCTGTACGAGCAGTACTTC	CSVVLAGGLYEQYF
NA	TRBV5-4	TRBJ2-1	TRBD2	TGTGCCAGCAGTTCGTCGCGGGGGGGCCTTAGGGAGTTCTTC	CASSSSRGGLREFF
NA	TRBV18	TRBJ1-2	TRBD1	TGTGCCAGCTCACCAGGGACAGGGGCTCCCTATGGCTACACCTTC	CASSPGTGAPYGYTF
NA	TRBV19	TRBJ1-4	TRBD1	TGTGCCAGTAGTTTCAGTCAAGGGGGCAGTACCAGTAATGAAAAGCTGTTTTTT	CASSFSQGGSTSNEKLFF
NA	TRBV6-5	TRBJ1-2	TRBD1	TGTGCCAGCGCCGACAGGGGATACTATGGCTACACCTTC	CASADRGYYGYTF
NA	TRBV7-6	TRBJ2-1	TRBD2	TGTGCCAGCAGCCGAAGGATTGCGGGAGGGGATGAGCAGTTCTTC	CASSRRIAGGDEQFF
NA	TRBV6-5	TRBJ1-6	NA	TGTGCCAGCAGGAGGTTAAATTCACCCCTCCACTTT	CASRRLNSPLHF
NA	TRBV7-9	TRBJ2-2	NA	TGTGCCAGCAGCTCTAGACAGGAAGCGAACACCGGGGAGCTGTTTTTT	CASSSRQEANTGELFF
NA	TRBV9	TRBJ2-1	NA	TGTGCCAGCAGCGTAGATCTAGCGCCCAACAATGAGCAGTTCTTC	CASSVDLAPNNEQFF
few	TRBV2	TRBJ1-5	NA	TGTGCCAGCAGTGCTTTTGGACGAGGGAATCAGCCCCAGCATTTT	CASSAFGRGNQPQHF
few	TRBV28	TRBJ1-1	NA	TGTGCCAGCACCCCCGTAGCGAACACTGAAGCTTTCTTT	CASTPVANTEAFF
NA	TRBV29-1	TRBJ1-1	NA	TGCAGCGTGGACAGAAGCCTTGAAGCTTTCTTT	CSVDRSLEAFF
NA	TRBV9	TRBJ1-2	NA	TGTGCCAGCAGCGTTCAAGCCACTCGAGGGAGAGGCTACACCTTC	CASSVQATRGRGYTF
NA	TRBV5-1	TRBJ2-1	TRBD2	TGCGCCAGCAGCGGACTAGCGGGAGCGGATGAGCAGTTCTTC	CASSGLAGADEQFF
NA	TRBV18	TRBJ1-6	NA	TGTGCCAGCACCTACCGACAGGAGTCTAATTCACCCCTCCACTTT	CASTYRQESNSPLHF
NA	TRBV2	TRBJ1-5	NA	TGTGCCAGCAGTGCTTCGAAGGGAGGCAATCAGCCCCAGCATTTT	CASSASKGGNQPQHF
NA	TRBV10-2	TRBJ1-1	NA	TGCGCCAGCAGTCGGGGAGCCACTGAAGCTTTCTTT	CASSRGATEAFF
NA	TRBV3-1/TRBV3-2	TRBJ1-6	TRBD1	TGTGCCAGCAGCCAGGCCCTGACAGGGAAGACCTATAATTCACCCCTCCACTTT	CASSQALTGKTYNSPLHF
NA	TRBV7-3	TRBJ1-2	TRBD1	TGTGCCAGCAGCTTAACCGCCCCCGGGACAGGCGCAAGGGGGTCCTATGGCTACACCTTC	CASSLTAPGTGARGSYGYTF
NA	TRBV27	TRBJ2-7	NA	TGTGCCAGCAACCTAGGGGCTAGCGCTACCTACGAGCAGTACTTC	CASNLGASATYEQYF
NA	TRBV6-6	TRBJ2-2	TRBD1	TGTGCCAGCAGAATCGGACAGGGGGCGAACACCGGGGAGCTGTTTTTT	CASRIGQGANTGELFF
once	TRBV5-1	TRBJ2-7	NA	TGCGCCAGCAGCTTCGGAGGGAGCTCCTACGAGCAGTACTTC	CASSFGGSSYEQYF
NA	TRBV6-5	TRBJ1-2	TRBD1	TGTGCCAGCAGGGGACAGCGGGTTTTTCGGGGCTACACCTTC	CASRGQRVFRGYTF
NA	TRBV7-9	TRBJ1-5	TRBD1	TGTGCCAGCAGTAACCCGCCCGGGACAGTCGGTAGCAATCAGCCCCAGCATTTT	CASSNPPGTVGSNQPQHF
NA	TRBV7-3	TRBJ1-6	TRBD1	TGTGCCAGCAGCTCCGACAGGGGGGGTTCACCCCTCCACTTT	CASSSDRGGSPLHF
NA	TRBV4-3	TRBJ2-2	NA	TGCGCCAGCAGCCAAAGGGGGTCCAGGTCCCTCTTGGGCGGGGAGCTGTTTTTT	CASSQRGSRSLLGGELFF
NA	TRBV28	TRBJ1-1	NA	TGTGCCAGCAGTTTATTTTCAGGGGCGCTGGGGACTGAAGCTTTCTTT	CASSLFSGALGTEAFF
NA	TRBV5-1	TRBJ2-7	NA	TGCGCCAGCAGCTTGGCCACTAGGCCCGAGCAGTACTTC	CASSLATRPEQYF
NA	TRBV28	TRBJ1-2	TRBD1	TGTGCCAGCAGGAGTACAGGGGGCAACTATGGCTACACCTTC	CASRSTGGNYGYTF